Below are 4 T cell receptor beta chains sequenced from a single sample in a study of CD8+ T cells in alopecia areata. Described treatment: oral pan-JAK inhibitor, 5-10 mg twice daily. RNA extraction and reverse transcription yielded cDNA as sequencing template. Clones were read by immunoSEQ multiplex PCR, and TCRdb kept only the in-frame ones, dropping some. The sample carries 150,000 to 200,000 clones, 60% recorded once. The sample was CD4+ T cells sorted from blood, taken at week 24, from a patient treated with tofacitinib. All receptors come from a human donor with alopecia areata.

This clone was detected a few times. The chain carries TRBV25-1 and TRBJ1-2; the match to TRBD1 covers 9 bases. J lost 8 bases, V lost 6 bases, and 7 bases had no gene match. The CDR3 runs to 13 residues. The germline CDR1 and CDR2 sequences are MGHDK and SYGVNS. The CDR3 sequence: CASSPGTGSGYTF. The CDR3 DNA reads TGTGCCAGCAGCCCCGGGACAGGGTCCGGCTACACCTTC.

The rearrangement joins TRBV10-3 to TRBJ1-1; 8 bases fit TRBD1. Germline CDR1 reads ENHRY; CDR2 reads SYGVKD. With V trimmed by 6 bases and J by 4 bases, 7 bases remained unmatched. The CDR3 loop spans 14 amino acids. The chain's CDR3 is CAIRENGQGTEAFF. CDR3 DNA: TGTGCCATCAGGGAAAACGGACAGGGCACTGAAGCTTTCTTT.

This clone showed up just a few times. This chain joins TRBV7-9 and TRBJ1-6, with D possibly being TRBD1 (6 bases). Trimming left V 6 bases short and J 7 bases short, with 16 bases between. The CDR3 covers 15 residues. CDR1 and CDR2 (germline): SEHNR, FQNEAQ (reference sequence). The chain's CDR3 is CASRLGTGMNSPLHF. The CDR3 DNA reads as TGTGCCAGCAGGCTTGGAACAGGGATGAATTCACCCCTCCACTTT.

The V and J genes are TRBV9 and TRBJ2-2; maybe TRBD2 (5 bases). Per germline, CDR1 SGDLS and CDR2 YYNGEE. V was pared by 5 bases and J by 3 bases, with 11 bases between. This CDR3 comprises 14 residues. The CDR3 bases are TGTGCCAGCAGGGCGGGTCAAGACACCGGGGAGCTGTTTTTT. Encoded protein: CASRAGQDTGELFF. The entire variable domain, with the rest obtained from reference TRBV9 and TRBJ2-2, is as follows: DSGVTQTPKHLITATGQRVTLRCSPRSGDLSVYWYQQSLDQGLQFLIQYYNGEERAKGNILERFSAQQFPDLHSELNLSSLELGDSALYFCASRAGQDTGELFFGEGSRLTVL.